This T cell receptor (beta chain) stems from a study of CD8+CD57+ T cells in acquired aplastic anemia (dated by TCRdb to 2017 to 2018). With respect to the entire study: DNA extracted from sorted CD4+ and CD8+ cells had a mean of about 3.3 ug, with a range of roughly 0.2 to 30 ug. A CD8+CD57+ expansion meant a frequency higher than the mean frequency seen in healthy subjects.

Flow cytometry had shown CD8+CD57+ cell expansion in the patients selected for sequencing. Every patient had severe acquired aplastic anemia, diagnosed using the International Study of Aplastic Anemia and Agranulocytosis and Camitta criteria. At the time blood was sampled, none of the patients had received any therapy. The study deep-sequenced TCR repertoires of sorted CD4+ and CD8+ blood T cells from severe aplastic anemia patients and healthy subjects. In the USA, patient enrollment took place under clinicaltrials.gov protocols 00001620, 01623167, 00001397, 00071045, 00081523 and 00961064. Ficoll-Paque density gradient centrifugation was used to isolate peripheral blood mononuclear cells. CD4+ and CD8+ T cells were sorted by FACS or magnetic beads before DNA extraction. TCR beta VDJ combination and CDR3 sequence profiling used genomic DNA as the template. An Illumina HiSeq 2000 was the platform used for TCR repertoire sequencing. Processing in the source paper ran as follows. Repertoire assessment relied on Simpson's diversity index, CDR3 size and DJ length profiles, and TRBV/TRBJ rearrangement plots. The most abundant DNA sequence in the deep sequencing data was taken as the immunodominant clone. CDR3 amino acid sequences were checked for sharing across subjects and were also compared against the VDJdb database and published repertoires. TCRdb itself trimmed the public reads at Q25 with fastp, ran MiXCR and retained productive beta chains. CDR3 protein duplicates are merged, each entry listing the most common genes and DNA. The V and J calls shown here were made by TCRdb, not taken from the authors' results. For this sample the table gives 200,000 or so distinct CDR3 sequences, of which less than 75% were detected only once. Of the sample, roughly 62% is held by the ten largest clones.

Concerning this clonotype itself: Its antigen is not yet known. Base qualities were left out, and no much larger clone turns up one base away.

Findings and caveats that apply to the study as a whole: Around 30 CD8+ CDR3 sequences were found to be shared between patients and controls, but these sequences appeared to be highly expressed in patients and within the immunodominant clones of the patients. CD8+ Simpson's diversity did not differ significantly between patients and healthy controls (P=0.060).

CDR1 SNHLY and CDR2 FYNNEI are derived from the germline V gene. The CDR3 holds 14 amino acids from the cysteine to the phenylalanine. The read is trimmed to its CDR3 DNA, 42 bases read in frame from base 1. Trimming removed 1 base from V and 8 bases from J, leaving 14 bases between the germline ends. The TCR originated in a human donor with aplastic anemia. This sequence uses TRBV2 and TRBJ1-1; TRBD1 might be the D gene, on 5 matching bases. The sample comprised sorted CD4+, CD8+, or CD8+CD57+ T cells (not recorded which) from PBMCs. The DNA sequence is given as TGTGCCAGCAGTGAAGTAGGGGAGGTCCACGAAGCTTTCTTT. Its translation reads: CASSEVGEVHEAFF.